Listed here is a single TCR beta chain. In the original workflow: Amplification of reference gene primers was used by the study to estimate nucleated cell counts. The data were produced by immunoSEQ multiplex PCR, yet TCRdb's version contains in-frame clones alone and is incomplete. V, J and clone size reflect that table, while D and trimming were determined from the DNA. The table has 95,000 to 110,000 clones, about 80% seen once. The data stem from a study of blood T cell repertoires in COVID-19. Whole-study context: Italy, Spain and the United States were the sources of the convalescent and acute COVID-19 samples. The analysed material was cDNA or gDNA that came from T cells, B-cell-depleted T cells, or PBMCs.

Germline values: CDR1 MNHEY, CDR2 SVGEGT. V was trimmed by 6 bases and J by 6 bases, leaving 15 bases between them. The CDR3 totals 13 residues. V gene TRBV6-2 or TRBV6-3 combines with J gene TRBJ2-7; a possible D gene is TRBD2 (5 bases). This TCR was sampled from a man aged 60-69 years with acute or convalescent COVID-19. What was sequenced was peripheral blood. CDR3 in amino acids: CASSKNGMGEQYV. CDR3 bases: TGTGCCAGCAGCAAGAACGGGATGGGCGAGCAGTACGTC.